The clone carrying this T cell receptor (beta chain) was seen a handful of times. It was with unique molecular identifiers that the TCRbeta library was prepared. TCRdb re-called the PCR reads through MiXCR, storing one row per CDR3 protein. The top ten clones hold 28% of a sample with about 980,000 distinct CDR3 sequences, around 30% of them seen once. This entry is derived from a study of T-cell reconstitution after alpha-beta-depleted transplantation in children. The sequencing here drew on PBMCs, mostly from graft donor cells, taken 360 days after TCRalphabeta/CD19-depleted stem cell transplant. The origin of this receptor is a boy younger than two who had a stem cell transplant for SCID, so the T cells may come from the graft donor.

CDR3: CASSSPPGTSANEQFF. The CDR3 DNA is TGCGCCAGCAGCTCCCCGCCCGGGACTAGCGCCAATGAGCAGTTCTTC. The chain recombines TRBV5-1 with TRBJ2-1; 10 nucleotides match TRBD2. After removal of 3 bases from V and 6 bases from J, the junction contained 9 bases not matched to a gene. Germline V gene lookup returns CDR1 SGHRS and CDR2 YFSETQ. The CDR3 sequence is 16 residues long.